These 31 T cell receptor beta chains originate from one sample sequenced in a study of early T cells in non-severe SARS-CoV-2 infection. MiXCR, applied by TCRdb to the 5' RACE reads, yields one record per CDR3 protein. The sample has some 120,000 distinct CDR3 sequences; about 15% are singletons. Material for sequencing was whole blood. These receptors were taken from an adult who was a healthcare worker with PCR-confirmed SARS-CoV-2 infection or an uninfected control (not recorded which).

This clonotype was detected only a few times. This chain links TRBV10-3 with TRBJ2-5; TRBD1 agrees at 8 bases. The CDR3 is made up of 16 amino acids. Germline CDR1 is ENHRY and CDR2 is SYGVKD. Trimming removed 3 bases from V and 3 bases from J; junction bases left unmatched: 9. The DNA of the CDR3 is TGTGCCATCAGTGATTCCGACAGGGGCCTTAAAGAGACCCAGTACTTC. Its translation: CAISDSDRGLKETQYF.

The chain carries TRBV7-9 and TRBJ2-1; D call uncertain. Trimming took off 5 bases at V and 8 bases at J, with 10 bases between the two ends. CDR3 size: 12 residues. Germline loops: CDR1 SEHNR, CDR2 FQNEAQ (reference sequence). CDR3 nucleotides: TGTGCCAGCAGCCTTAGTCGCGATGAGCAGTTCTTC. Protein: CASSLSRDEQFF. The full variable domain, with the rest looked up from reference TRBV7-9 and TRBJ2-1, is DTGVSQNPRHKITKRGQNVTFRCDPISEHNRLYWYRQTLGQGPEFLTYFQNEAQLEKSRLLSDRFSAERPKGSFSTLEIQRTEQGDSAMYLCASSLSRDEQFFGPGTRLTVL.

The chain joins TRBV10-3 to TRBJ1-5; perhaps TRBD1 as D (5 bases). This CDR3 contains 13 residues. The germline V gene has CDR1 ENHRY and CDR2 SYGVKD. V was trimmed by 11 bases and J by 5 bases, leaving 16 bases between them. DNA of the CDR3: TGTGCCCCCACGCTCTGGGGCCATCAGCCCCAGCATTTT. It encodes CAPTLWGHQPQHF.

In this sample, this clonotype turned up a few times. The chain employs TRBV20-1 and TRBJ1-2; D call uncertain. The CDR3 sequence is 15 residues long. Germline V gene sequence: CDR1 DFQATT, CDR2 SNEGSKA (reference sequence). The ends were cut back, 2 bases at V and 4 bases at J, with 17 bases in the middle. As DNA, the CDR3 is TGCAGTGCTAGACAGAACCTAGTCGGAAGCTATGGCTACACCTTC. Its protein product is CSARQNLVGSYGYTF.

This clonotype was detected once. A much larger clone sits a single nucleotide away, making a read error possible. The chain carries TRBV20-1 and TRBJ2-7; TRBD1 is a possible D gene (5 bases). This CDR3 spans 15 amino acids. CDR1 and CDR2 from the germline V gene are DFQATT and SNEGSKA (reference sequence). Here the CDR3 reads CSARDRRRASYEQNF. The CDR3 region has the DNA TGCAGTGCTAGAGATAGGCGCAGGGCCTCCTACGAGCAGAACTTC.

The CDR3 sequence: CASSLVRNEKLFF. The CDR3 DNA follows: TGTGCCAGCAGTCTCGTCCGTAATGAAAAACTGTTTTTT. This chain connects TRBV2 to TRBJ1-4; no reliable D call. V lost 5 bases and J 4 bases, leaving 8 bases between the germline ends. CDR1 and CDR2 (germline): SNHLY, FYNNEI. CDR3 length: 13 amino acids.

To note about this clonotype: The germline gene is not matched at one end of the junction; a read error may be the cause. The chain has TRBV12-3 or TRBV12-4 and TRBJ2-2, with a possible D match to TRBD2 (5 bases). This CDR3 contains 13 residues. CDR3 bases: TGTGCCAGCAGTTATACGAACACCGGGGAGCCGTTTTTT. Translating it yields CASSYTNTGEPFF.

This clonotype was observed a handful of times. This chain joins TRBV10-3 and TRBJ2-5; 7 positions agree with TRBD1. The CDR3 covers 12 residues. After removal of 10 bases from V and 0 bases from J, the junction contained 2 bases not matched to a gene. The V gene's germline CDR1 is ENHRY and CDR2 SYGVKD. CDR3 coding DNA: TGTGCCACCGGGACAGACCAAGAGACCCAGTACTTC. Amino acid sequence: CATGTDQETQYF.

V and J are TRBV4-1 and TRBJ2-1; no clear D gene. CDR3 length: 16 residues. The germline gives CDR1 MGHRA, CDR2 YSYEKL. Trimming left V 0 bases short and J 6 bases short, with 15 bases between. This chain's CDR3 is CASSQDGRLPGNEQFF. In nucleotides, the CDR3 is TGCGCCAGCAGCCAAGATGGCCGACTCCCCGGCAATGAGCAGTTCTTC.

In DNA, the CDR3 is TGTGCCAGCAGCGCACCGGGACTAGCGGGGGCCGGGGAGCTGTTTTTT. Its protein is CASSAPGLAGAGELFF. The chain has TRBV9 and TRBJ2-2; TRBD2 agrees at 14 bases. The CDR3 is 16 amino acids. V was clipped by 3 bases and J by 6 bases; unmatched bases: 4. The germline CDR1 and CDR2 sequences are SGDLS and YYNGEE.

Many counts were recorded for this clonotype. The chain combines TRBV20-1 with TRBJ1-2, with 7 bases fitting TRBD1. Germline V gives CDR1 DFQATT, CDR2 SNEGSKA (reference sequence). J was trimmed by 4 bases and V by 0 bases; bases with no gene match: 8. CDR3 length: 15 residues. CDR3 bases: TGCAGTGCTAGAGATTCAACAGGGGCCGGCTATGGCTACACCTTC. This encodes CSARDSTGAGYGYTF.

The chain has TRBV20-1 and TRBJ1-4, with D unresolved. Per germline, CDR1 DFQATT and CDR2 SNEGSKA (reference sequence). V was cut by 5 bases and J by 4 bases, with 14 bases left in between. The CDR3 runs 14 residues. The CDR3 coding sequence is TGCAGTGCTGATAGGCCCGAGGGTAATGAAAAACTGTTTTTT. This sequence encodes CSADRPEGNEKLFF.

The sample holds a few counts of this clonotype. This rearrangement joins TRBV10-2 to TRBJ2-1, with D unclear. The V end lost 10 bases, the J end lost 15 bases, and 19 bases lay between the germline ends. The CDR3 has 11 residues. Germline V gives CDR1 WSHSY, CDR2 SAAADI. CDR3 protein: CATQKVWDWFF. CDR3 sequence (DNA): TGCGCCACCCAGAAGGTGTGGGATTGGTTCTTC.

The J gene is TRBJ2-3, the V gene TRBV3-1; no clear D. The CDR3 contains 14 residues. The V gene lost 0 bases and the J gene lost 6 bases, with 10 bases spanning the gap. Germline values: CDR1 LGHDT, CDR2 YNNKEL (reference sequence). The CDR3 DNA is TGTGCCAGCAGCCAAGATACGGCTCTCGATACGCAGTATTTT. Its translation is CASSQDTALDTQYF.

Only a few counts were recorded for this clonotype. J is TRBJ2-7 and V is TRBV7-8; 7 bases match TRBD2. The CDR3 runs 13 residues. With 4 bases clipped from V and 7 bases from J, the junction kept 7 bases outside the gene matches. CDR1 and CDR2 from the germline V gene are SGHVS and FQNEAQ. Here the CDR3 DNA reads TGTGCCAGCAGCTGGGGGGGGAGAGGGGAGCAGTACTTC. This gives the protein CASSWGGRGEQYF.

The chain couples TRBV7-9 to TRBJ2-1; D not certain. The CDR3 sequence is 13 residues long. CDR1 and CDR2 (germline): SEHNR, FQNEAQ (reference sequence). Trimming took 5 bases from V and 8 from J, leaving 13 bases between them. CDR3 sequence reads: CASSPPRIDEQFF. Here the CDR3 DNA reads TGTGCCAGCAGCCCGCCGAGGATCGATGAGCAGTTCTTC.

This clonotype was detected only a few times. The chain couples TRBV30 to TRBJ1-2; a weak D match, TRBD1 (5 bases). From germline, CDR1 is GTSNPN and CDR2 SVGIG (reference sequence). V was cut by 1 base and J by 6 bases, with 12 bases left in between. CDR3 length: 13 residues. The CDR3 loop is CAWSEGSYDGYTF. The CDR3 bases are TGTGCCTGGAGTGAGGGGTCCTACGATGGCTACACCTTC.

The chain couples TRBV12-3 or TRBV12-4 to TRBJ2-1, with D possibly being TRBD2 (5 bases). Between the trimmed V and J ends, which lost 1 base and 9 bases, there was a span of 7 bases. The CDR3 sequence is 12 residues long. CDR3 in amino acids: CASSLGRVEQFF. CDR3 DNA sequence: TGTGCCAGCAGTTTAGGGCGGGTTGAGCAGTTCTTC.

This clonotype has a handful of counts. The CDR3 loop reads CASSLEGQRGELFF. The DNA for the CDR3 is TGTGCCAGCAGCTTAGAGGGACAAAGAGGGGAGCTGTTTTTT. V and J are TRBV7-6 and TRBJ2-2; D is possibly TRBD1 (6 bases). The CDR3 loop spans 14 amino acids. Germline V gene lookup returns CDR1 SGHVS and CDR2 FNYEAQ. The V gene lost 1 base and the J gene lost 8 bases, with 11 bases spanning the gap.

This clonotype was counted between two and nine times. The CDR3 loop is CASSSRPYRDGNTIYF. The CDR3 DNA sequence: TGTGCCAGCAGCTCCCGCCCCTACAGGGACGGAAACACCATATATTTT. V usage is TRBV13 and J usage is TRBJ1-3, with D perhaps TRBD1 (6 bases). V was cut by 4 bases and J by 4 bases, with 17 bases left in between. The CDR3 runs to 16 residues. Looked up from germline, CDR1 is PRHDT and CDR2 is FYEKMQ (reference sequence).

This clonotype was counted only a few times. The rearrangement joins TRBV3-1 to TRBJ2-7; 7 bases agree with TRBD2. Germline trimming cut 4 bases from V and 0 bases from J; bases unmatched to any gene: 3. This CDR3 is built from 14 residues. Germline V CDR1 and CDR2: LGHDT, YNNKEL (reference sequence). The CDR3 region is CASSPRGTSYEQYF. CDR3 bases: TGTGCCAGCAGCCCGCGGGGGACCTCCTACGAGCAGTACTTC.

This clonotype was counted between two and nine times. The chain is built from TRBV6-5 and TRBJ1-1; D is uncertain. This CDR3 region has 12 residues. Germline V CDR1 and CDR2: MNHEY, SVGAGI. Deletions cut 6 bases from V and 8 bases from J, with 13 bases between. The CDR3 coding sequence is TGTGCCAGCAGCCCCGGAAGCCGGGAAGCTTTCTTT. It codes for CASSPGSREAFF.

J is TRBJ1-3 and V is TRBV5-4; D not certain. Trimming pared 1 base from V and 2 bases from J, leaving 7 bases between. Germline-derived CDR1 and CDR2 are SGHNT and YYREEE (reference sequence). The CDR3 sequence is 14 residues long. The DNA of the CDR3 is TGTGCCAGCAGCTTGTTTGGGGCTGGAAACACCATATATTTT. Protein: CASSLFGAGNTIYF.

About this clonotype: The CDR3 end shows no conserved phenylalanine or tryptophan, and so a read error is likely. The DNA is omitted, as the CDR3 cannot be located on it reliably, and the CDR3 follows TCRdb's listing. The chain is built from TRBV29-1 and TRBJ2-5; TRBD1 was called by the table and not checked on the DNA. Per the germline V gene, CDR1 is SQVTM and CDR2 is ANQGSEA. The length of the CDR3 is 10 amino acids, counting both ends. CDR3 sequence reads: CSVEGTGTYL.

This clonotype showed up many times. J is TRBJ1-3 and V is TRBV10-3; TRBD1 might be the D (6 bases). The CDR3 has 16 residues. From germline, CDR1 is ENHRY and CDR2 SYGVKD. The V end was cut by 11 bases, the J end by 3 bases, with 23 bases between. The CDR3 coding sequence is TGTGCCTCAACCGGGACGCTGGACAGATTTGGAAACACCATATATTTT. Translated, it gives CASTGTLDRFGNTIYF.

This clonotype was counted at least ten times. The chain recombines TRBV20-1 with TRBJ2-7, with D tentatively TRBD2 (5 bases). V was pared by 6 bases and J by 0 bases, with 15 bases between. This CDR3 spans 14 amino acids. Germline lookup yields CDR1 DFQATT and CDR2 SNEGSKA (reference sequence). In nucleotides, the CDR3 is TGCAGTGCCGCCCGCGGGTCCGACTCCTACGAGCAGTACTTC. Residues: CSAARGSDSYEQYF.

This clonotype was seen more than once but under ten times. This chain links TRBV7-2 with TRBJ1-1, with unresolved D. Germline CDR1 and CDR2: SGHTA and FQGNSA. CDR3 size: 13 residues. The V gene lost 2 bases and the J gene lost 1 base, with 5 bases spanning the gap. In DNA, the CDR3 is TGTGCCAGCAGCTTAACACGGAACACTGAAGCTTTCTTT. This sequence encodes CASSLTRNTEAFF.

The chain uses TRBV6-1 and TRBJ1-2, with TRBD1 as a possible D gene (6 bases). CDR3 size: 12 residues. Trimming took off 5 bases at V and 8 bases at J, with 12 bases between the two ends. Germline lookup yields CDR1 MNHNS and CDR2 SASEGT. The CDR3 loop is CASSLGAGGYTF. The CDR3 nucleotides read TGTGCCAGCAGTTTGGGGGCAGGAGGCTACACCTTC.

This clonotype was picked up a small number of times. This chain uses TRBV10-3 with TRBJ2-1, with D uncertain. Germline CDR1 reads ENHRY; CDR2 reads SYGVKD. The CDR3 is 12 residues long. V lost 1 base, J lost 5 bases, and 3 bases lay in between. CDR3 amino acids: CAISEYNNEQFF. The CDR3 coding sequence is TGTGCCATCAGTGAGTATAACAATGAGCAGTTCTTC.

There are a few counts of this clonotype. This sequence joins TRBV12-3 or TRBV12-4 and TRBJ2-7; TRBD2 matches 8 bases. The CDR3 consists of 16 residues. The V segment lost 6 bases and the J segment 0 bases; nucleotides outside the gene matches: 10. The CDR3 nucleotides are TGTGCCAGCAGCCCGGGGGGGAGCGGGCCCTCCTACGAGCAGTACTTC. Amino acids: CASSPGGSGPSYEQYF.

This clonotype was counted ten times or more. The chain employs TRBV6-2 or TRBV6-3 and TRBJ1-5, with TRBD1 matching over 9 bases. The junction had 8 bases not matched to a gene; V was cut back by 4 bases and J by 7 bases. The length of the CDR3 is 15 residues. Germline loops: CDR1 MNHEY, CDR2 SVGEGT. CDR3: CASSSHDRGLQPQHF. CDR3 coding DNA: TGTGCCAGCAGTTCCCACGACAGGGGGTTACAGCCCCAGCATTTT.